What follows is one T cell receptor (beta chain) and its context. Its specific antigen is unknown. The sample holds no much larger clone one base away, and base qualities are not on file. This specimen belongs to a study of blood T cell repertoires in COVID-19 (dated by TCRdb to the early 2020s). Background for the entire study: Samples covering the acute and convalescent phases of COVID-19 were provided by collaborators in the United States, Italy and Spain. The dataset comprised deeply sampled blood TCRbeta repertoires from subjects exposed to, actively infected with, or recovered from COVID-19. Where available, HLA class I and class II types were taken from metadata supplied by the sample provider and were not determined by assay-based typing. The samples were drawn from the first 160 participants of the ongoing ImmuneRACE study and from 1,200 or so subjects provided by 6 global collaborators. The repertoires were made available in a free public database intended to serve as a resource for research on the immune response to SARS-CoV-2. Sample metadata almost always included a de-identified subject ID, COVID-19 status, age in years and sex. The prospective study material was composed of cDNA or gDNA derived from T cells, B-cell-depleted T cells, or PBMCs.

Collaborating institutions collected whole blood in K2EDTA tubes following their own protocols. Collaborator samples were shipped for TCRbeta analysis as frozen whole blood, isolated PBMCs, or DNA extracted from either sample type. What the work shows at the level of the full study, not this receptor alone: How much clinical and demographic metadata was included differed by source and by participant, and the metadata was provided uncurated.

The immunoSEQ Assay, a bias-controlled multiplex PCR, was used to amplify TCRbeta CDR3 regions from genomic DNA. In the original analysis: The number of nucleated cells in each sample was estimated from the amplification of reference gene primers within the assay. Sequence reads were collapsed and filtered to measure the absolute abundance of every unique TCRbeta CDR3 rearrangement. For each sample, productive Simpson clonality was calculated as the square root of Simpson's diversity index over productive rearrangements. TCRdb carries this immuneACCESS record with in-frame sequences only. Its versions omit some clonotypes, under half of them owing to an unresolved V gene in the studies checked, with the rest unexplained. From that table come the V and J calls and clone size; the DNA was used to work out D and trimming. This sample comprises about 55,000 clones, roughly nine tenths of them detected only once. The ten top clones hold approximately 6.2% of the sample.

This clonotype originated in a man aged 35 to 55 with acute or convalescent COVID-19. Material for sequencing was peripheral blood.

The CDR3 loop reads CASSLLAGGTGELFF. The DNA is as follows: TGTGCCAGCAGTTTACTAGCGGGAGGCACCGGGGAGCTGTTTTTT. The chain employs TRBV6-6 and TRBJ2-2; the central 12 bases match TRBD2. CDR1 is given as MNHNY and CDR2 as SVGAGI, both from the germline V gene (reference sequence). The CDR3 starts with the cysteine, ends with the phenylalanine, and has 15 residues. This entry keeps only the CDR3 DNA: 45 bases, framed from base 1. The germline V and J ends show losses of 4 bases and 4 bases respectively, and no gene match explains 1 base of the junction.